The 20 T cell receptor beta chains listed next were all sequenced from one sample in a study of OX40 agonist ivuxolimab in advanced cancers. The repertoire was sequenced with immunoSEQ multiplex PCR; TCRdb's copy has only in-frame clones and lacks some. Here the sample spans about 46,000 clones, 75% to 90% being singletons. The input for sequencing was CD4+ or CD8+ T cells sorted from blood, taken in a trial of the OX40 agonist ivuxolimab. These receptor sequences come from an adult with an advanced solid tumor such as melanoma, head and neck, liver or kidney cancer.

V and J are TRBV28 and TRBJ2-2; D call uncertain. The CDR3 is 16 amino acids. Germline CDR1 MDHEN, CDR2 SYDVKM. V shed 3 bases and J shed 2 bases, with 13 bases lying between them. Here the CDR3 reads CASSFFRPPNTGELFF. The DNA for the CDR3 is TGTGCCAGCAGTTTTTTCAGGCCCCCTAACACCGGGGAGCTGTTTTTT.

This rearrangement joins TRBV19 to TRBJ1-1; D gene unclear. The CDR3 has 14 residues. CDR1 is LNHDA, CDR2 SQIVND, per germline (reference sequence). V shed 1 base and J shed 1 base, with 7 bases lying between them. The CDR3 bases are TGTGCCAGTAGTATAGGTTCAGCGAACACTGAAGCTTTCTTT. Protein product: CASSIGSANTEAFF. Together with reference TRBV19 and TRBJ1-1, the CDR3 gives the full variable domain: DGGITQSPKYLFRKEGQNVTLSCEQNLNHDAMYWYRQDPGQGLRLIYYSQIVNDFQKGDIAEGYSVSREKKESFPLTVTSAQKNPTAFYLCASSIGSANTEAFFGQGTRLTVV.

The sample holds one count of this clone. J is TRBJ2-1 and V is TRBV9; unclear D gene. Trimming took 3 bases from V and 0 from J, leaving 16 bases between them. Germline V lookup: CDR1 SGDLS, CDR2 YYNGEE. The CDR3 is 17 residues long. The CDR3 DNA follows: TGTGCCAGCAGCGGACGTCTGGACGGTCGCTCCTACAATGAGCAGTTCTTC. Translated, it gives CASSGRLDGRSYNEQFF.

This sequence joins TRBV11-3 and TRBJ2-3; unclear D gene. The germline V and J ends were trimmed by 5 bases and 1 base, with 10 bases remaining between them. Per germline, CDR1 SGHNT and CDR2 YENEEA. The CDR3 runs 14 residues. CDR3 in DNA: TGTGCCAGCAGCGGATATGAGGGCACAGATACGCAGTATTTT. This gives the protein CASSGYEGTDTQYF.

The chain employs TRBV7-9 and TRBJ2-3; D gene uncertain. The CDR3 has 13 residues. Germline CDR1 and CDR2: SEHNR and FQNEAQ (reference sequence). Trimming pared 3 bases from V and 4 bases from J, leaving 8 bases between. The CDR3 spells CASSLSEADTQYF. Here the CDR3 DNA reads TGTGCCAGCAGCTTGTCTGAGGCAGATACGCAGTATTTT.

V gene TRBV27 combines with J gene TRBJ1-2, with a possible D match to TRBD1 (5 bases). The CDR3 length is 16 residues. Trimming left V 6 bases short and J 8 bases short, with 25 bases between. The germline gives CDR1 MNHEY, CDR2 SMNVEV (reference sequence). In DNA, the CDR3 is TGTGCCAGCAGGCCATGGGAAGTCGGGGCGGCGGAGGGCTACACCTTC. Its translation is CASRPWEVGAAEGYTF.

This clone was picked up one time. This chain connects TRBV28 to TRBJ2-7, with D possibly being TRBD1 (5 bases). The V gene lost 6 bases and the J gene lost 0 bases, with 12 bases spanning the gap. CDR3 length: 14 residues. Germline V CDR1 and CDR2: MDHEN, SYDVKM. The CDR3 DNA follows: TGTGCCAGCAGCCGATTAGGGGACTCCTACGAGCAGTACTTC. Protein product: CASSRLGDSYEQYF. The whole variable domain, filled in from reference TRBV28 and TRBJ2-7, reads DVKVTQSSRYLVKRTGEKVFLECVQDMDHENMFWYRQDPGLGLRLIYFSYDVKMKEKGDIPEGYSVSREKKERFSLILESASTNQTSMYLCASSRLGDSYEQYFGPGTRLTVT.

The rearrangement joins TRBV2 to TRBJ1-5; TRBD1 might be the D (6 bases). V lost 6 bases and J 6 bases, leaving 15 bases between the germline ends. The CDR3 extends over 14 amino acids. Germline CDR1 SNHLY, CDR2 FYNNEI. CDR3: CASSTGHSLQPQHF. The CDR3 bases are TGTGCCAGCAGCACGGGACACAGTCTTCAGCCCCAGCATTTT.

The chain employs TRBV19 and TRBJ2-7, with a weak D call TRBD1 (6 bases). CDR1 is LNHDA, CDR2 SQIVND, per germline (reference sequence). This CDR3 contains 16 residues. V gave up 2 bases and J gave up 2 bases, with 16 bases separating them. The CDR3 DNA reads as TGTGCCAGTAGTATATCCGCGACAGGCCCACCCTACGAGCAGTACTTC. As protein: CASSISATGPPYEQYF.

V is TRBV27 and J is TRBJ1-4; TRBD1 might be the D (5 bases). Germline CDR1 and CDR2: MNHEY and SMNVEV (reference sequence). V was cut by 2 bases and J by 4 bases, with 11 bases left in between. This CDR3 region has 15 residues. The DNA for the CDR3 is TGTGCCAGCAGTTTACTTGCAGGGATTAATGAAAAACTGTTTTTT. This sequence encodes CASSLLAGINEKLFF.

The chain carries TRBV5-4 and TRBJ2-7; D is uncertain. Germline V gives CDR1 SGHNT, CDR2 YYREEE (reference sequence). The CDR3 length is 12 residues. The germline V and J ends were trimmed by 1 base and 0 bases, with 2 bases remaining between them. CDR3 region: CASSLSSYEQYF. CDR3 nucleotides: TGTGCCAGCAGCTTGTCCTCCTACGAGCAGTACTTC.

The chain is built from TRBV29-1 and TRBJ1-2, with 8 nucleotides matching TRBD1. The CDR3 sequence is 14 residues long. The germline CDR1 and CDR2 sequences are SQVTM and ANQGSEA. J gave up 3 bases and V 4 bases, and 7 bases lay outside the gene matches. The CDR3 nucleotides are TGCAGCGTTGCTTCAGGACAGGGAGACTATGGCTACACCTTC. Amino acids: CSVASGQGDYGYTF.

This chain connects TRBV7-6 to TRBJ2-1; D could derive from TRBD1 or TRBD2 (5 bases each). The V gene's germline CDR1 is SGHVS and CDR2 FNYEAQ. With 4 bases removed from V and 4 bases from J, the gap between germline ends came to 14 bases. This CDR3 comprises 15 residues. DNA for the CDR3: TGTGCCAGCAGCTCCAACGACAGACTATACAATGAGCAGTTCTTC. Translation gives CASSSNDRLYNEQFF.

The chain carries TRBV13 and TRBJ1-6, with 10 nucleotides matching TRBD1. The germline V gene has CDR1 PRHDT and CDR2 FYEKMQ (reference sequence). CDR3 size: 14 residues. V shed 4 bases and J 10 bases; nucleotides not matched to a gene: 4. The CDR3 reads CASSSGQGDSPLHF. CDR3 DNA sequence: TGTGCCAGCAGCTCCGGACAGGGGGACTCACCCCTCCACTTT.

The CDR3 sequence: CASSPVVEYNEQFF. The CDR3 DNA follows: TGTGCCAGCAGCCCAGTTGTAGAATACAATGAGCAGTTCTTC. This sequence joins TRBV5-6 and TRBJ2-1; D is undetermined. The V end lost 4 bases, the J end lost 4 bases, and 12 bases lay between the germline ends. CDR3 length: 14 amino acids. From germline, CDR1 is SGHDT and CDR2 YYEEEE.

The chain is built from TRBV28 and TRBJ1-3, with 7 bases fitting TRBD1. The junction had 8 bases not matched to a gene; V was cut back by 5 bases and J by 4 bases. The CDR3 extends over 15 amino acids. Germline CDR1 and CDR2: MDHEN and SYDVKM. The CDR3 DNA sequence: TGTGCCAGCAGTCAGGACAGGTTTTCGGGAAACACCATATATTTT. It codes for CASSQDRFSGNTIYF.

The J gene is TRBJ2-1, the V gene TRBV6-1, with 13 positions matching TRBD2. CDR1 is MNHNS, CDR2 SASEGT, per germline. J lost 8 bases, V lost 4 bases, and 11 bases had no gene match. The CDR3 has 17 residues. The CDR3 loop is CASSGGGLAGVPDEQFF. The CDR3 nucleotides read TGTGCCAGCAGTGGGGGCGGACTAGCGGGAGTTCCCGATGAGCAGTTCTTC.

This clone has a single count. This chain uses TRBV7-9 with TRBJ1-1; D is unresolved. The germline CDR1 and CDR2 sequences are SEHNR and FQNEAQ (reference sequence). Trimming left V 1 base short and J 0 bases short, with 6 bases between. There are 14 residues in the CDR3. CDR3 residues: CASSLEVLNTEAFF. DNA for the CDR3: TGTGCCAGCAGCTTAGAGGTCCTGAACACTGAAGCTTTCTTT.

The genes are TRBV15 and TRBJ1-1; D is possibly TRBD1 (6 bases). Germline V gives CDR1 LNHNV, CDR2 YYDKDF (reference sequence). The CDR3 sequence is 13 residues long. V was shortened by 1 base and J by 3 bases, with 6 bases between the two germline ends. The CDR3 spells CATSRGGHTEAFF. CDR3 in DNA: TGTGCCACCAGCAGAGGGGGGCACACTGAAGCTTTCTTT.

V gene TRBV19 combines with J gene TRBJ2-1, with 7 bases aligning to TRBD2. The CDR3 spans 17 residues. The germline gives CDR1 LNHDA, CDR2 SQIVND (reference sequence). The ends lost 0 bases at V and 2 bases at J; junction bases unmatched: 7. The CDR3 reads CASSIDLGGSPYNEQFF. CDR3 coding DNA: TGTGCCAGTAGTATAGATCTGGGGGGGAGCCCCTACAATGAGCAGTTCTTC.